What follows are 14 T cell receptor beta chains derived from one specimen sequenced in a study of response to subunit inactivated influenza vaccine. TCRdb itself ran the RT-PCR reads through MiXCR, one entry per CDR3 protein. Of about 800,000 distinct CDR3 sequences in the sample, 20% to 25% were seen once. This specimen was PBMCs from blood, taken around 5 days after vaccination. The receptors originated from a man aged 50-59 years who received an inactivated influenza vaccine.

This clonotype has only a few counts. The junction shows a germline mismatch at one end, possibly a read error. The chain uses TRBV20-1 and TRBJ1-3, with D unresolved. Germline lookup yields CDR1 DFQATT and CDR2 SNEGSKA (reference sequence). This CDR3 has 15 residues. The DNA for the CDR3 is TGCTGTGCTAGCCCCGGACGAGGGCCTGGAAACACCATATATTTT. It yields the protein CCASPGRGPGNTIYF.

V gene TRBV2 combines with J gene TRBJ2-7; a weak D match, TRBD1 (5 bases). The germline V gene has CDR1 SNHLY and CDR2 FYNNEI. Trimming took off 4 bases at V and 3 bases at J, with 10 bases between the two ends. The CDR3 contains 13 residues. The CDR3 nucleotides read TGTGCCAGCAGTGGCAGGGTATTCTACGAGCAGTACTTC. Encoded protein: CASSGRVFYEQYF. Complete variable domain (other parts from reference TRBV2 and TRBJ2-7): EPEVTQTPSHQVTQMGQEVILRCVPISNHLYFYWYRQILGQKVEFLVSFYNNEISEKSEIFDDQFSVERPDGSNFTLKIRSTKLEDSAMYFCASSGRVFYEQYFGPGTRLTVT.

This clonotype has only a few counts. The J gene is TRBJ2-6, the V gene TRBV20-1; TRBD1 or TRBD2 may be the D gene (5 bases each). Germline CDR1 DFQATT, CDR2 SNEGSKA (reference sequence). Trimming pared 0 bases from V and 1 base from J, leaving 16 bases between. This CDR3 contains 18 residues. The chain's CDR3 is CSARDFSRGRSGANVLTF. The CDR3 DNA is TGCAGTGCTAGAGATTTTAGTCGGGGACGGTCTGGGGCCAACGTCCTGACTTTC.

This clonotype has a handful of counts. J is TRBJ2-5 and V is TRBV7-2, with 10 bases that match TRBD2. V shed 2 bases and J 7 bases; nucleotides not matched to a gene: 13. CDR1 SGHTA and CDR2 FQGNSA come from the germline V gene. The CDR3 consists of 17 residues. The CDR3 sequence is CASSLNPGTSVGGTQYF. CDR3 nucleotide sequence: TGTGCCAGCAGCTTAAACCCCGGGACTAGCGTAGGGGGGACCCAGTACTTC.

CDR3 bases: TGTGCCAGCAGTGACCCACAGGGTACGCAGTATTTT. This sequence encodes CASSDPQGTQYF. V gene TRBV2 combines with J gene TRBJ2-3, with D possibly TRBD1 on 6 matching bases. CDR1 and CDR2 from the germline V gene are SNHLY and FYNNEI. V dropped 3 bases and J dropped 8 bases, with 9 bases sitting between them. The CDR3 sequence is 12 residues long.

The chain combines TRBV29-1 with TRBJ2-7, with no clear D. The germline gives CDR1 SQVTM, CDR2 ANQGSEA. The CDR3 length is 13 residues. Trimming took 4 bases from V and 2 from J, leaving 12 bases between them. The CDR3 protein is CSVAGINTYEQYF. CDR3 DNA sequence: TGCAGCGTTGCCGGAATAAACACCTACGAGCAGTACTTC.

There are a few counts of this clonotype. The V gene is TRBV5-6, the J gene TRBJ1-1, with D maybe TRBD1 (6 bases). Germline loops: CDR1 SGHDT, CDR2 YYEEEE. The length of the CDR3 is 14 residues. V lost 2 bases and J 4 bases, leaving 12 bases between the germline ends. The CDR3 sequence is CASSFGGGFTEAFF. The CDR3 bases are TGTGCCAGCAGCTTCGGGGGGGGCTTCACTGAAGCTTTCTTT.

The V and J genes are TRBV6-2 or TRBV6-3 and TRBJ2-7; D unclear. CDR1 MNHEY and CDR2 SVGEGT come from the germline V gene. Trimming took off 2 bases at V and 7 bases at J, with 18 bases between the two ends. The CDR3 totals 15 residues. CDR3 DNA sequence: TGTGCCAGCAGTTACCCGTCCGAATACCACAAGGAGCAGTACTTC. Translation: CASSYPSEYHKEQYF.

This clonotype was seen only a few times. This chain's CDR3 is CSARDLGQGLAGELFF. Written as DNA, the CDR3 is TGCAGTGCTAGAGATCTCGGACAGGGGTTAGCCGGGGAGCTGTTTTTT. This sequence joins TRBV20-1 and TRBJ2-2; 9 bases fit TRBD1. Germline CDR1 and CDR2: DFQATT and SNEGSKA (reference sequence). Trimming at V came to 0 bases and at J to 6 bases, leaving 8 bases not matched to a gene. This CDR3 is built from 16 residues.

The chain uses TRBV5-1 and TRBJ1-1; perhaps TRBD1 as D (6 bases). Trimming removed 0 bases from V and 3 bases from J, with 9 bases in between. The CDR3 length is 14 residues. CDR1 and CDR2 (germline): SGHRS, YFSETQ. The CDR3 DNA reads TGCGCCAGCAGCTTGGCCACAGGGTACACTGAAGCTTTCTTT. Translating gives CASSLATGYTEAFF.

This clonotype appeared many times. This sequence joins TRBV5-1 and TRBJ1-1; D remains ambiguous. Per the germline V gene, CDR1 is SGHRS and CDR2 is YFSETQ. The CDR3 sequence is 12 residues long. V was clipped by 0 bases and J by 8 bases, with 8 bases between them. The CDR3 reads CASSLEATEAFF. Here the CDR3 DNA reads TGCGCCAGCAGCTTGGAGGCAACAGAAGCTTTCTTT.

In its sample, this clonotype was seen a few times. This CDR3 reads CASSLDVAGVGNEQFF. The CDR3 DNA reads TGCGCCAGCAGCTTGGATGTAGCGGGAGTAGGTAATGAGCAGTTCTTC. The gene calls are TRBV5-1 and TRBJ2-1; 9 bases agree with TRBD2. The trim removed 0 bases at V and 7 bases at J, leaving 8 bases unmatched. The CDR3 has 16 amino acids. The germline V gene encodes CDR1 SGHRS and CDR2 YFSETQ.

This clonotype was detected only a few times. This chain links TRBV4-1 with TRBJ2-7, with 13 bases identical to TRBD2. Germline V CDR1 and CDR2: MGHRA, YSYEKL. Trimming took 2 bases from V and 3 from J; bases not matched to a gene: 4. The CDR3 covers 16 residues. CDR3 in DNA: TGCGCCAGCAGCCAAAAGACTAGCGGGGGGATCTACGAGCAGTACTTC. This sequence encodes CASSQKTSGGIYEQYF.

The CDR3 DNA follows: TGTGCCAGCAGCCCTCCCCCTACAACCCATTACAATGAGCAGTTCTTC. This codes for CASSPPPTTHYNEQFF. The V gene is TRBV11-1, the J gene TRBJ2-1; D remains ambiguous. The CDR3 has 16 amino acids. The V end lost 5 bases, the J end lost 4 bases, and 18 bases lay between the germline ends. The V gene's germline CDR1 is SGHAT and CDR2 FQDESV (reference sequence).